These 4 T cell receptor beta chains came from one sample sequenced in a study of blood T cell repertoires in COVID-19. Generated by immunoSEQ multiplex PCR, the TCRdb table keeps only in-frame clones and is missing some. Seen here are a few hundred thousand clones, approximately 82% observed once, and the top ten hold approximately 5%. Material: PBMCs or T cells enriched from blood (not recorded which). The source is a man aged 40-50 years who had been exposed to COVID-19.

The genes are TRBV7-2 and TRBJ1-2; D is ambiguous. The V gene lost 6 bases and the J gene lost 8 bases, with 16 bases spanning the gap. The CDR3 sequence is 13 residues long. Germline V lookup: CDR1 SGHTA, CDR2 FQGNSA. CDR3 residues: CASRKRTPWGYTF. For the CDR3, the DNA is TGTGCCAGCAGGAAACGGACTCCTTGGGGCTACACCTTC.

The V gene is TRBV18, the J gene TRBJ2-3; D gene ambiguous. Germline V CDR1 and CDR2: KGHSH, LQKENI. The CDR3 covers 11 residues. Deletions cut 6 bases from V and 7 bases from J, with 8 bases between. DNA for the CDR3: TGTGCCAGCTCCAACTTAAATACGCAGTATTTT. Its translation: CASSNLNTQYF.

The V gene is TRBV5-1, the J gene TRBJ2-1; possibly TRBD1 for D (6 bases). Germline assignment: CDR1 SGHRS and CDR2 YFSETQ. The CDR3 consists of 12 residues. Trimming shortened V by 3 bases and J by 8 bases, and 9 bases separated the two germline ends. DNA of the CDR3: TGCGCCAGCAGCTCGCAGGGGTATGAGCAGTTCTTC. Translation gives CASSSQGYEQFF.

The chain joins TRBV5-1 to TRBJ2-5; possible D gene TRBD1, 5 bases. Trimming took off 2 bases at V and 4 bases at J, with 9 bases between the two ends. The CDR3 has 13 residues. CDR1 SGHRS and CDR2 YFSETQ come from the germline V gene. The CDR3 bases are TGCGCCAGCAGCTTCAGGGTTGGAGAGACCCAGTACTTC. As protein: CASSFRVGETQYF.